The subject of this entry is one T cell receptor beta chain. Authors' processing steps: Estimates of nucleated cell counts were drawn from the amplification of reference gene primers. Profiled with immunoSEQ multiplex PCR; TCRdb holds only in-frame clones, not every one. The D gene and trimming were derived from the DNA, and the V and J assignments and clone size from that table. The sample has 100,000 to 150,000 clones, approximately 80% seen once; the top ten hold less than 20%. The data belong to a study of blood T cell repertoires in COVID-19. For the study at large: Acute-phase and convalescent COVID-19 samples originated in the United States, Italy and Spain. Sample material is recorded as cDNA or gDNA derived from T cells, B-cell-depleted T cells, or PBMCs.

Germline assignment: CDR1 SGHRS and CDR2 YFSETQ. CDR3 length equals 18 residues. V gave up 4 bases and J gave up 3 bases; unmatched junction bases: 16. This sequence was found in a woman in her fifties or sixties with acute or convalescent COVID-19. The V gene is TRBV5-1, the J gene TRBJ2-3, with 8 bases fitting TRBD2. The source material was peripheral blood. Written as DNA, the CDR3 is TGCGCCAGCAGCCAAGGACTAGCAAAGGGGGGCAAGACAGATACGCAGTATTTT. This gives the protein CASSQGLAKGGKTDTQYF.